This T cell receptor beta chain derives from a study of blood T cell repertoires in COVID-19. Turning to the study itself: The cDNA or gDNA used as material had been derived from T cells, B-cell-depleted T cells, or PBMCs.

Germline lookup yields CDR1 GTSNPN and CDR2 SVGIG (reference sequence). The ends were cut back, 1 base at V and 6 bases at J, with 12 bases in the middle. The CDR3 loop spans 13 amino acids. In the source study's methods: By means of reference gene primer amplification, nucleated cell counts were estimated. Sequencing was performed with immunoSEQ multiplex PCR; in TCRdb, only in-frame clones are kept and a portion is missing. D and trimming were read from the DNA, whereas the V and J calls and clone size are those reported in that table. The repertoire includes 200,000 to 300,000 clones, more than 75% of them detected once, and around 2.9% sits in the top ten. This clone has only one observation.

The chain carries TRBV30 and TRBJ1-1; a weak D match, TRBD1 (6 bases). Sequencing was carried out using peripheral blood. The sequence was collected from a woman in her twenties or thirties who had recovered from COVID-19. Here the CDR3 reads CAWSGQVGAEAFF. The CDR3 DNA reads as TGTGCCTGGAGTGGACAGGTTGGGGCTGAAGCTTTCTTT.